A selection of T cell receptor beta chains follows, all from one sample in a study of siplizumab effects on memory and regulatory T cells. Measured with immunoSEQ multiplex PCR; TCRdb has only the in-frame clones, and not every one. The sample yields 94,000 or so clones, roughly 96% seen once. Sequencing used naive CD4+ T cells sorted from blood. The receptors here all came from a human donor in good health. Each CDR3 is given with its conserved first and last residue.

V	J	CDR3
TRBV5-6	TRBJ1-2	CASSLSPGEVYGYTF
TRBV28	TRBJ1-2	CASSLGSLGHYRGGYTF
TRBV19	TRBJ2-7	CASSLALASGEQYF
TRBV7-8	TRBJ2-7	CASSLDGVGYEQYF
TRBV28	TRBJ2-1	CASRAEGGASDEQFF
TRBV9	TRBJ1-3	CASSLRGNTIYF
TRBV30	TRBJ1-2	CAWSLETRGLISGYTF
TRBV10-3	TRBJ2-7	CAISAQAMSYEQYF
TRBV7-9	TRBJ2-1	CASSLVGGGHNEQFF
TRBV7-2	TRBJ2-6	CASSVRTGVGANVLTF
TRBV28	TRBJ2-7	CASVAGTLSYEQYF
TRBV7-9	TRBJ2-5	CASSLVPGAQETQYF
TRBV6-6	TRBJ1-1	CASSLRENTEAFF
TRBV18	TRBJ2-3	CASSPRSIPDTQYF
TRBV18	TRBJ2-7	CASSLSGTESYEQYF
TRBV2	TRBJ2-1	CASRLDYNEQFF